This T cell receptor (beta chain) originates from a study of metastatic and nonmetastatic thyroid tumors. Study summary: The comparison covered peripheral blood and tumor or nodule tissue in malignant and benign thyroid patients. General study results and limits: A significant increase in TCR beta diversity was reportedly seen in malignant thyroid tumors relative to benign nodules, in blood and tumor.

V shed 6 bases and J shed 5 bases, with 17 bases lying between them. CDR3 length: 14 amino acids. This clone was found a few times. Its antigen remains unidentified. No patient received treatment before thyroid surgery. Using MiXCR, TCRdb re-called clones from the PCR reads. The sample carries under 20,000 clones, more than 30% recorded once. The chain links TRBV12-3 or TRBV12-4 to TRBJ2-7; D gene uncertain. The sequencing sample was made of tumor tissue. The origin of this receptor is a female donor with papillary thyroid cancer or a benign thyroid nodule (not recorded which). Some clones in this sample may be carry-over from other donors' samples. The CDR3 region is CASSKNARGNEQYF. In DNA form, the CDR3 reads TGTGCCAGCAGCAAAAACGCCCGAGGTAACGAGCAGTACTTC.